This passage covers 10 T cell receptor beta chains from one sample sequenced in a study of cytomegalovirus exposure and HLA in healthy donors. Produced via immunoSEQ multiplex PCR; TCRdb's table is partial and in-frame only. This table has about 360,000 clones, 86% appearing once. The sample was PBMCs. The receptors originated from a woman under 30 in good health and CMV-seronegative.

This sequence joins TRBV7-9 and TRBJ2-1, with 11 nucleotides matching TRBD1. Germline trimming cut 6 bases from V and 8 bases from J; bases unmatched to any gene: 12. Germline CDR1 and CDR2: SEHNR and FQNEAQ (reference sequence). CDR3 length: 16 residues. The CDR3 reads CASRRGTGGSFDEQFF. The CDR3 coding sequence is TGTGCCAGCAGGCGAGGGACAGGGGGGAGTTTCGATGAGCAGTTCTTC.

V usage is TRBV6-1 and J usage is TRBJ2-7; a weak D match, TRBD2 (7 bases). V was trimmed by 6 bases and J by 7 bases, leaving 10 bases between them. Germline V CDR1 and CDR2: MNHNS, SASEGT. The CDR3 is 11 amino acids. DNA of the CDR3: TGTGCCAGCAGGAGGGGGGGAGAGCAGTACTTC. Protein product: CASRRGGEQYF.

The gene calls are TRBV6-9 and TRBJ1-2, with TRBD1 as a possible D gene (5 bases). Trimming shortened V by 6 bases and J by 3 bases, and 8 bases separated the two germline ends. This CDR3 comprises 12 residues. Germline V gene sequence: CDR1 MNHGY, CDR2 SVAAGI. CDR3 residues: CASSRGDYGYTF. As DNA, the CDR3 is TGTGCCAGCAGCCGGGGGGACTATGGCTACACCTTC.

The chain employs TRBV6-1 and TRBJ1-5, with 9 bases that match TRBD1. Germline CDR1 reads MNHNS; CDR2 reads SASEGT. J was trimmed by 6 bases and V by 5 bases; bases with no gene match: 5. The CDR3 is 14 residues long. The CDR3: CASSRDRVFQPQHF. The CDR3 DNA reads as TGTGCCAGCAGTCGGGACAGGGTATTTCAGCCCCAGCATTTT.

The J gene is TRBJ2-1, the V gene TRBV27; a possible D gene is TRBD1 (6 bases). The CDR3 runs 16 residues. CDR1 and CDR2 from the germline V gene are MNHEY and SMNVEV (reference sequence). Trimming cost V 4 bases and J 0 bases, with 13 bases left between them. CDR3 sequence: CASSSRTAFSYNEQFF. In DNA form, the CDR3 reads TGTGCCAGCAGTTCGCGGACAGCCTTCTCCTACAATGAGCAGTTCTTC.

The rearrangement uses TRBV19 and TRBJ2-1; 8 bases are a match to TRBD1. This CDR3 has 16 amino acids. V lost 5 bases and J lost 4; bases outside the gene matches: 10. CDR1 is LNHDA and CDR2 is SQIVND in the germline V gene (reference sequence). The chain's CDR3 is CASSVGEDRAYNEQFF. The CDR3 coding sequence is TGTGCCAGTAGTGTAGGGGAGGACAGGGCTTACAATGAGCAGTTCTTC.

This clone appeared a single time. This chain connects TRBV27 to TRBJ2-1, with D possibly TRBD1 on 5 matching bases. Trimming removed 0 bases from V and 6 bases from J, with 15 bases in between. Germline V lookup: CDR1 MNHEY, CDR2 SMNVEV (reference sequence). This CDR3 is 16 amino acids long. CDR3 DNA: TGTGCCAGCAGTTTATCGGCAGGGATGAATTCCAATGAGCAGTTCTTC. Translated, it gives CASSLSAGMNSNEQFF.

The chain employs TRBV9 and TRBJ1-3; D perhaps matches TRBD1 (5 bases). The ends were cut back, 4 bases at V and 0 bases at J, with 11 bases in the middle. This CDR3 has 15 residues. Germline lookup yields CDR1 SGDLS and CDR2 YYNGEE. The CDR3 DNA follows: TGTGCCAGCAGCCTCGGGGGGACCTCTGGAAACACCATATATTTT. Encoded protein: CASSLGGTSGNTIYF.

V gene TRBV14 combines with J gene TRBJ2-1; TRBD2 matches 10 bases. V gave up 0 bases and J gave up 6 bases; unmatched junction bases: 5. The CDR3 loop spans 16 amino acids. Germline loops: CDR1 SGHDN, CDR2 FVKESK. The CDR3 spells CASSQDVLAGINEQFF. In DNA form, the CDR3 reads TGTGCCAGCAGCCAAGACGTACTAGCGGGGATCAATGAGCAGTTCTTC.

This chain links TRBV25-1 with TRBJ2-7; D unclear. Germline CDR1 is MGHDK and CDR2 is SYGVNS. V dropped 1 base and J dropped 1 base, with 8 bases sitting between them. This CDR3 has 14 residues. The CDR3 DNA follows: TGTGCCAGCAGTGAATCAGGCAGTTCCTACGAGCAGTACTTC. Its translation is CASSESGSSYEQYF.